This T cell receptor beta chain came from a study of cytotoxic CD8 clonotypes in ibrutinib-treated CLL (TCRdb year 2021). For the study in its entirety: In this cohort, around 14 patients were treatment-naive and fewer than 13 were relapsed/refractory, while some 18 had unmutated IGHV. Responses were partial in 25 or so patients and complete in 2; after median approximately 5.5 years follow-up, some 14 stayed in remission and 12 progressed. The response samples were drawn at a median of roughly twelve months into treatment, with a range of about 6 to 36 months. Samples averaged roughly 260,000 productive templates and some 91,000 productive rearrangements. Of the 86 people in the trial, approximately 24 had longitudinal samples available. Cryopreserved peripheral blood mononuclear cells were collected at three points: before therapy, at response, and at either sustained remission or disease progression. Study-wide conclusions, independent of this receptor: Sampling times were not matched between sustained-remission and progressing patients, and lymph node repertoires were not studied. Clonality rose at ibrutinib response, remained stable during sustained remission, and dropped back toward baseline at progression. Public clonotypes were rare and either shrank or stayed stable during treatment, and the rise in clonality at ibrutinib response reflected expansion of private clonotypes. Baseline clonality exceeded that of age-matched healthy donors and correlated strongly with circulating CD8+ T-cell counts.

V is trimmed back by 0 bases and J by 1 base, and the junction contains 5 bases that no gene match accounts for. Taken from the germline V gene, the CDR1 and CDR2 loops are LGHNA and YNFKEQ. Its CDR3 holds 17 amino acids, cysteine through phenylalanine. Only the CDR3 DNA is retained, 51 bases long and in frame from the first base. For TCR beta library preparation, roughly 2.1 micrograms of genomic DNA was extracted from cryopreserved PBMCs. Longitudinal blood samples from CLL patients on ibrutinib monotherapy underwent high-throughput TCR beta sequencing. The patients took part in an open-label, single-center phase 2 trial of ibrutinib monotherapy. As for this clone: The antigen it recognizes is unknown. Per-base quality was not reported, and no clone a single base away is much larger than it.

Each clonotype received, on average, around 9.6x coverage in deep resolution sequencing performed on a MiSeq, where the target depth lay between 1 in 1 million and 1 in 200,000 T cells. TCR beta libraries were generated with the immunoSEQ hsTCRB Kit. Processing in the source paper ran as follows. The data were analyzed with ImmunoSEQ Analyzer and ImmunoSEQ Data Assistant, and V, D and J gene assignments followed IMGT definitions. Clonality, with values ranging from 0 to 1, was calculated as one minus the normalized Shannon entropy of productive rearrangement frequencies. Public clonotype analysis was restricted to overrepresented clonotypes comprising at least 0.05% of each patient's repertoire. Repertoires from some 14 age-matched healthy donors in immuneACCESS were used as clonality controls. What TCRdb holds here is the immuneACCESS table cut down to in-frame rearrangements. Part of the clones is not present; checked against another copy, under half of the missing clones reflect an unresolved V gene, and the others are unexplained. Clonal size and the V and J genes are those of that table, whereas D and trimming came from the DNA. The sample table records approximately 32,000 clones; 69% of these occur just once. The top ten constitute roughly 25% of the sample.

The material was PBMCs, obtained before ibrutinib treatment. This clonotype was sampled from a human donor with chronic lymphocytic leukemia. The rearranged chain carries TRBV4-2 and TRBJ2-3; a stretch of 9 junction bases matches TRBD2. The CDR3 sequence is CASSQDSLAGGTDTQYF. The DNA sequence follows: TGTGCCAGCAGCCAAGATAGTTTAGCGGGAGGCACAGATACGCAGTATTTT.